The 9 T cell receptor beta chains given below trace back to one sample, sequenced in a study of T cells in localized non-small cell lung cancer. Here immunoSEQ multiplex PCR was the method, and the copy in TCRdb shows in-frame clones only, minus some. The table shows 1,300 to 1,500 clones, with approximately 20% occurring only once. The sequenced sample was lung tumor tissue, obtained before any cancer treatment. The receptors were gathered from a male donor at least 60 years old with stage I lung adenocarcinoma.

The chain combines TRBV23-1 with TRBJ2-3; 10 bases map to TRBD1. TRBV23-1 is designated an ORF whose function remains uncertain. The CDR3 covers 13 residues. J was trimmed by 4 bases and V by 10 bases; bases with no gene match: 5. CDR3 sequence reads: CATGQGKPDTQYF. In DNA form, the CDR3 reads TGCGCCACGGGACAGGGGAAGCCAGATACGCAGTATTTT.

This clone was observed a handful of times. V gene TRBV6-8 combines with J gene TRBJ2-3; 13 positions match TRBD2. The CDR3 is made up of 15 amino acids. V was clipped by 5 bases and J by 5 bases; unmatched bases: 4. CDR1 is MNHGY and CDR2 is SAAAGT in the germline V gene. CDR3 region: CASSVTSGRGDTQYF. CDR3 sequence (DNA): TGTGCCAGCAGTGTAACTAGCGGGAGGGGAGATACGCAGTATTTT.

The chain uses TRBV18 and TRBJ1-1; the match to TRBD1 covers 9 bases. In germline, CDR1 is KGHSH, CDR2 LQKENI. V shed 6 bases and J 1 base; nucleotides not matched to a gene: 6. The CDR3 extends over 15 amino acids. This chain's CDR3 is CASSRQGDKNTEAFF. As DNA, the CDR3 is TGTGCCAGCTCTAGACAGGGGGACAAGAACACTGAAGCTTTCTTT.

The V and J genes are TRBV25-1 and TRBJ1-5, with unresolved D. Germline CDR1 and CDR2: MGHDK and SYGVNS. The V end was cut by 1 base, the J end by 5 bases, with 12 bases between. The CDR3 runs 15 residues. CDR3 bases: TGTGCCAGCAGTGAATCGGCAGATGGTGATCAGCCCCAGCATTTT. It yields the protein CASSESADGDQPQHF.

The CDR3 loop is CASSDFEDTYYNEQFF. CDR3 DNA: TGTGCCAGCAGCGACTTCGAGGACACATACTACAATGAGCAGTTCTTC. This sequence joins TRBV11-3 and TRBJ2-1, with a weak D call TRBD1 (5 bases). Trimming took 5 bases from V and 3 from J, leaving 17 bases between them. Germline V CDR1 and CDR2: SGHNT, YENEEA. The CDR3 spans 16 residues.

This clone is medium-sized (0.01 to 0.1%) by share. The chain is built from TRBV9 and TRBJ2-7; 9 bases align to TRBD2. CDR3 length: 16 residues. Germline-derived CDR1 and CDR2 are SGDLS and YYNGEE. V lost 3 bases and J lost 7; bases outside the gene matches: 14. The CDR3 nucleotides are TGTGCCAGCAGCGCTGAAATGGGACTAGCCGAGGAGGAGCAGTACTTC. This encodes CASSAEMGLAEEEQYF.

The V and J genes are TRBV11-3 and TRBJ2-3, with 7 bases that match TRBD2. CDR3 size: 15 residues. Germline lookup yields CDR1 SGHNT and CDR2 YENEEA. Trimming removed 5 bases from V and 3 bases from J; junction bases left unmatched: 8. CDR3 protein: CASSLRLAETDTQYF. The CDR3, as DNA: TGTGCCAGCAGCCTCCGACTAGCAGAGACAGATACGCAGTATTTT.

The rearrangement uses TRBV11-3 and TRBJ1-4; D perhaps matches TRBD1 (6 bases). Per the germline V gene, CDR1 is SGHNT and CDR2 is YENEEA. The CDR3 sequence is 15 residues long. With 5 bases removed from V and 12 bases from J, the gap between germline ends came to 22 bases. The DNA of the CDR3 is TGTGCCAGCAGCCAAGGGCGGACAGTAACAAGAGAACTGTTTTTT. Its translation is CASSQGRTVTRELFF.

This clone was seen only a few times. V gene TRBV28 combines with J gene TRBJ1-1, with 9 positions matching TRBD1. This CDR3 has 15 amino acids. V lost 5 bases and J lost 5; bases outside the gene matches: 9. Germline V gene data show CDR1 as MDHEN and CDR2 as SYDVKM. The CDR3 region has the DNA TGTGCCAGCAGTCTGGGGACAGGGTATCAAACTGAAGCTTTCTTT. Translated, it gives CASSLGTGYQTEAFF.